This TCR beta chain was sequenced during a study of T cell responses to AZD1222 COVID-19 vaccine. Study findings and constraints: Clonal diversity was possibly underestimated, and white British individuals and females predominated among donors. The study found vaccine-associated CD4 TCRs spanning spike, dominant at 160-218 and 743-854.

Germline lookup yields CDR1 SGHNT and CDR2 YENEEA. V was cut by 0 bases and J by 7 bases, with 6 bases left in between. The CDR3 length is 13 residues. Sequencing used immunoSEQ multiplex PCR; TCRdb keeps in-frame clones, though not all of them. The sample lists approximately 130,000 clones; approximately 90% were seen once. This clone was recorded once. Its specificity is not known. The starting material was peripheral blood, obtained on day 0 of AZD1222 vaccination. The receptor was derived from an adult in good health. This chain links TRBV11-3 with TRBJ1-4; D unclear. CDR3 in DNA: TGTGCCAGCAGCTTAGATCCGGGTGAAAAACTGTTTTTT. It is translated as CASSLDPGEKLFF. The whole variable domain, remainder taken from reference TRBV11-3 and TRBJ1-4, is EAGVVQSPRYKIIEKKQPVAFWCNPISGHNTLYWYLQNLGQGPELLIRYENEEAVDDSQLPKDRFSAERLKGVDSTLKIQPAELGDSAVYLCASSLDPGEKLFFGSGTQLSVL.